Presented here are 21 T cell receptor beta chains from one specimen sequenced in a study of technical replicates of blood from several donors. Profiled with immunoSEQ multiplex PCR; TCRdb holds only in-frame clones, not every one. The sample lists tens of thousands of clones; about 98% were seen once. Sequenced material: T cells isolated from PBMCs. The receptors shown here come from a human donor in good health.

The V gene is TRBV5-1, the J gene TRBJ2-3; TRBD2 matches at 13 bases. Germline loops: CDR1 SGHRS, CDR2 YFSETQ. V was clipped by 5 bases and J by 2 bases; unmatched bases: 14. This CDR3 has 19 amino acids. The CDR3 sequence: CASSYPGTSGVPNTDTQYF. The DNA for the CDR3 is TGCGCCAGCAGTTACCCCGGGACTAGCGGGGTACCTAACACAGATACGCAGTATTTT.

This chain joins TRBV9 and TRBJ2-5; possible D gene TRBD2, 6 bases. Germline V gene lookup returns CDR1 SGDLS and CDR2 YYNGEE. Trimming pared 0 bases from V and 4 bases from J, leaving 10 bases between. This CDR3 is 14 amino acids long. The DNA of the CDR3 is TGTGCCAGCAGCGTAGGACTAGTGAGAGAGACCCAGTACTTC. This translates into CASSVGLVRETQYF.

This chain connects TRBV2 to TRBJ2-2; D perhaps matches TRBD2 (7 bases). CDR1 SNHLY and CDR2 FYNNEI come from the germline V gene. The CDR3 spans 14 residues. DNA for the CDR3: TGTGCTTCCAGGGGACTAACGAACACCGGGGAGCTGTTTTTT. Its translation: CASRGLTNTGELFF.

This clone was observed a single time. This chain links TRBV11-3 with TRBJ1-4, with a possible D match to TRBD1 (5 bases). The CDR3 extends over 15 amino acids. V was pared by 5 bases and J by 3 bases, with 13 bases between. Germline-derived CDR1 and CDR2 are SGHNT and YENEEA. CDR3: CASSARGASNEKLFF. The CDR3 nucleotides read TGTGCCAGCAGCGCAAGGGGCGCGTCTAATGAAAAACTGTTTTTT.

This clone was seen a single time. The V call is TRBV28, the J call TRBJ2-6; 10 positions match TRBD1. CDR1 is MDHEN and CDR2 is SYDVKM in the germline V gene. The CDR3 totals 17 residues. The V segment lost 5 bases and the J segment 2 bases; nucleotides outside the gene matches: 6. The CDR3 coding sequence is TGTGCCAGCAGTGTTGACAGGGGGCAGGCTGGGGCCAACGTCCTGACTTTC. This encodes CASSVDRGQAGANVLTF.

The chain couples TRBV19 to TRBJ2-7; 9 bases align to TRBD1. Unmatched junction bases numbered 9, after V lost 2 bases and J lost 4 bases. The CDR3 runs 16 residues. Germline CDR1 LNHDA, CDR2 SQIVND (reference sequence). In DNA, the CDR3 is TGTGCCAGTAGTATACTTCCGGGACAGGGCCATTACGAGCAGTACTTC. Protein: CASSILPGQGHYEQYF. Based on the CDR3 plus reference TRBV19 and TRBJ2-7, the full variable domain is DGGITQSPKYLFRKEGQNVTLSCEQNLNHDAMYWYRQDPGQGLRLIYYSQIVNDFQKGDIAEGYSVSREKKESFPLTVTSAQKNPTAFYLCASSILPGQGHYEQYFGPGTRLTVT.

The V gene is TRBV5-6, the J gene TRBJ2-2; 12 bases line up with TRBD2. This CDR3 is built from 16 residues. Losses at the gene ends were 0 bases for V and 7 bases for J; bases not matched to a gene: 4. Germline V lookup: CDR1 SGHDT, CDR2 YYEEEE. CDR3 coding DNA: TGTGCCAGCAGCTTGGGACTAGCGGGAGAGGACGGGGAGCTGTTTTTT. Amino acids: CASSLGLAGEDGELFF.

This chain joins TRBV9 and TRBJ2-5; 9 bases fit TRBD1. CDR3 length equals 15 residues. Germline V lookup: CDR1 SGDLS, CDR2 YYNGEE. V shed 3 bases and J 3 bases; nucleotides not matched to a gene: 6. The CDR3 nucleotides read TGTGCCAGCAGCGGTAGGGACAGGGAGGAAGAGACCCAGTACTTC. This encodes CASSGRDREEETQYF.

The gene calls are TRBV5-1 and TRBJ2-5, with 12 bases lining up with TRBD2. This CDR3 is 16 amino acids long. V was clipped by 0 bases and J by 5 bases; unmatched bases: 5. The germline gives CDR1 SGHRS, CDR2 YFSETQ. In DNA, the CDR3 is TGCGCCAGCAGCTTGGGACTAGCGGGAGTTTTGGAGACCCAGTACTTC. Translated: CASSLGLAGVLETQYF.

The CDR3 loop is CASRSRGRLSGELFF. CDR3 nucleotides: TGTGCCAGCAGGTCTAGGGGGAGACTTTCCGGGGAGCTGTTTTTT. The chain joins TRBV28 to TRBJ2-2, with D perhaps matching TRBD1 (6 bases). Trimming took 6 bases from V and 6 from J, leaving 17 bases between them. This CDR3 comprises 15 residues. Germline CDR1 is MDHEN and CDR2 is SYDVKM.

V and J are TRBV15 and TRBJ1-4; 8 positions match TRBD1. This CDR3 contains 13 residues. V lost 7 bases to trimming and J lost 8 bases; unmatched junction nucleotides: 6. Germline V CDR1 and CDR2: LNHNV, YYDKDF (reference sequence). CDR3 DNA: TGTGCCACCACCCGAGGGACAGGAGAAAAACTGTTTTTT. Protein sequence: CATTRGTGEKLFF.

This chain uses TRBV28 with TRBJ2-2; D gene unclear. Germline values: CDR1 MDHEN, CDR2 SYDVKM. The CDR3 contains 14 residues. Trimming left V 2 bases short and J 4 bases short, with 8 bases between. For the CDR3, the DNA is TGTGCCAGCAGTTTAGGCACCTCCACCGGGGAGCTGTTTTTT. It translates to CASSLGTSTGELFF. The full variable domain, rest sourced from reference TRBV28 and TRBJ2-2, is DVKVTQSSRYLVKRTGEKVFLECVQDMDHENMFWYRQDPGLGLRLIYFSYDVKMKEKGDIPEGYSVSREKKERFSLILESASTNQTSMYLCASSLGTSTGELFFGEGSRLTVL.

The chain recombines TRBV6-6 with TRBJ2-3; TRBD2 matches at 9 bases. V shed 0 bases, J shed 4 bases, and the junction held 2 bases outside the gene matches. Germline V gene data show CDR1 as MNHNY and CDR2 as SVGAGI (reference sequence). This CDR3 has 15 amino acids. CDR3 bases: TGTGCCAGCAGTTACTCAGCGGGAGGAGCAGATACGCAGTATTTT. Amino acids: CASSYSAGGADTQYF.

This chain joins TRBV11-2 and TRBJ1-1; D gene unclear. Germline V gene data show CDR1 as SGHAT and CDR2 as FQNNGV. The V end lost 7 bases, the J end lost 0 bases, and 21 bases lay between the germline ends. The CDR3 length is 17 residues. The CDR3 bases are TGTGCCAGCATTTCCTCCCGGCTAGCCCTACTGAACACTGAAGCTTTCTTT. It is translated as CASISSRLALLNTEAFF.

The genes are TRBV9 and TRBJ1-1, with TRBD1 as a possible D gene (5 bases). The length of the CDR3 is 14 residues. Germline loops: CDR1 SGDLS, CDR2 YYNGEE. The V gene lost 4 bases and the J gene lost 4 bases, with 14 bases spanning the gap. The CDR3 DNA reads TGTGCCAGCAGCTTGGGACTGGGAGGCACTGAAGCTTTCTTT. Its protein product is CASSLGLGGTEAFF.

The V call is TRBV14, the J call TRBJ2-5; possible D gene TRBD2, 7 bases. Germline CDR1 reads SGHDN; CDR2 reads FVKESK. This CDR3 is 15 amino acids long. V was trimmed by 4 bases and J by 1 base, leaving 13 bases between them. The CDR3 bases are TGTGCCAGCAGCCTAGGGGGGGGGCCCCAAGAGACCCAGTACTTC. It encodes CASSLGGGPQETQYF.

The genes are TRBV6-1 and TRBJ2-7, with TRBD1 matching over 10 bases. The germline V gene has CDR1 MNHNS and CDR2 SASEGT. This CDR3 is 16 amino acids long. V shed 3 bases and J 2 bases; nucleotides not matched to a gene: 7. This CDR3 reads CASSDTGTGDPYEQYF. The CDR3 nucleotides read TGTGCCAGCAGTGACACCGGGACAGGGGACCCCTACGAGCAGTACTTC.

CDR3 sequence reads: CAWTGLAWETQYF. CDR3 DNA sequence: TGTGCCTGGACAGGCCTGGCGTGGGAGACCCAGTACTTC. The chain employs TRBV30 and TRBJ2-5; D not resolved. The CDR3 is 13 residues long. From germline, CDR1 is GTSNPN and CDR2 SVGIG (reference sequence). The V end was cut by 4 bases, the J end by 5 bases, with 14 bases between.

This rearrangement joins TRBV4-2 to TRBJ2-2; tentative D call: TRBD1 (6 bases). Trimming shortened V by 0 bases and J by 0 bases, and 14 bases separated the two germline ends. The germline gives CDR1 LGHNA, CDR2 YNFKEQ. The CDR3 loop spans 18 amino acids. The CDR3 bases are TGTGCCAGCAGCCAAGAAGGCTGGGGGCAAACGAACACCGGGGAGCTGTTTTTT. Its protein is CASSQEGWGQTNTGELFF.

The V and J genes are TRBV14 and TRBJ1-4, with D possibly being TRBD1 (5 bases). Germline V gene lookup returns CDR1 SGHDN and CDR2 FVKESK. V lost 4 bases and J 1 base, leaving 16 bases between the germline ends. The CDR3 contains 17 residues. The CDR3 protein is CASSRHRGTGTNEKLFF. DNA of the CDR3: TGTGCCAGCAGCCGACACCGGGGGACGGGAACTAATGAAAAACTGTTTTTT.

The V call is TRBV10-2, the J call TRBJ1-1; 7 nucleotides agree with TRBD1. The CDR3 has 15 residues. Per the germline V gene, CDR1 is WSHSY and CDR2 is SAAADI. V lost 5 bases and J lost 8; bases outside the gene matches: 14. The CDR3 DNA reads as TGCGCCAGCAGTCACAGGGGCACCCCCGGTGAGGAAGCTTTCTTT. Protein product: CASSHRGTPGEEAFF.